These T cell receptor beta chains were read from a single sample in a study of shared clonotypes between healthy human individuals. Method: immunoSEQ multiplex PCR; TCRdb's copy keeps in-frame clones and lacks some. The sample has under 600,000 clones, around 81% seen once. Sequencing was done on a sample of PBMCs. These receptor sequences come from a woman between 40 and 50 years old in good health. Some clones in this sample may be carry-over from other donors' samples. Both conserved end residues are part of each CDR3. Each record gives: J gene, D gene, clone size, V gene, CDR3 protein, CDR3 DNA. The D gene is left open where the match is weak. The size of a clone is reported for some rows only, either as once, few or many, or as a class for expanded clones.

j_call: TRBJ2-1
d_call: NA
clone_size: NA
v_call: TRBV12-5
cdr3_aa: CASGLVGRNNEQFF
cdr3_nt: TGTGCTAGTGGTTTGGTGGGCAGAAACAATGAGCAGTTCTTC

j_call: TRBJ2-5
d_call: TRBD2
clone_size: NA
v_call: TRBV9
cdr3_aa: CASSVGSLAGVSETQYF
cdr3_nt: TGTGCCAGCAGCGTAGGTTCACTAGCGGGAGTTTCTGAGACCCAGTACTTC

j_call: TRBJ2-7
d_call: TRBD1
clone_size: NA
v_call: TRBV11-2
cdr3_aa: CASSKRTGAYEQYF
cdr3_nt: TGTGCCAGCAGCAAACGGACAGGAGCCTACGAGCAGTACTTC

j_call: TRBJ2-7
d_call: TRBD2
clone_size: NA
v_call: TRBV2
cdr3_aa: CASRARDQREMKSYEQYF
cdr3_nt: TGTGCCAGCAGAGCACGGGACCAGCGGGAGATGAAGTCCTACGAGCAGTACTTC

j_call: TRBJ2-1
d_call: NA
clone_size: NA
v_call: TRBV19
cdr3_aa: CASSIMVPPENNEQFF
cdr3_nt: TGTGCCAGTAGTATAATGGTCCCCCCCGAAAACAATGAGCAGTTCTTC

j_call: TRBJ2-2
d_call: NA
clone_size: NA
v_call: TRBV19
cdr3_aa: CASSILMANTGELFF
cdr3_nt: TGTGCCAGTAGTATATTAATGGCGAACACCGGGGAGCTGTTTTTT

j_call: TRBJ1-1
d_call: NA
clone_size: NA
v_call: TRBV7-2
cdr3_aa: CASSPIGRTNTEAFF
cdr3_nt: TGTGCCAGCAGCCCGATAGGGAGGACGAACACTGAAGCTTTCTTT

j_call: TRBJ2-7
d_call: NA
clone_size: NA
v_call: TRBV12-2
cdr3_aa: CARRGDRSYEQYF
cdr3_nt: TGTGCAAGGCGGGGAGATAGGAGCTACGAGCAGTACTTC

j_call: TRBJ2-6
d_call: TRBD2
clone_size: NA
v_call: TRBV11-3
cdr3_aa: CASSPRGGAGANVLTF
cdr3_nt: TGTGCCAGCAGCCCCCGCGGGGGGGCAGGGGCCAACGTCCTGACTTTC

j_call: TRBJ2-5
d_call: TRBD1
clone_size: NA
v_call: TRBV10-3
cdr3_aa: CAISGDRGIETQYF
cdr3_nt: TGTGCCATCAGTGGGGACAGGGGAATCGAGACCCAGTACTTC

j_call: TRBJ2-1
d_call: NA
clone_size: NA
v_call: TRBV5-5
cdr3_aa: CASSLGDRWKSSYNEQFF
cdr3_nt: TGTGCCAGCAGCTTAGGTGACAGGTGGAAGAGCTCCTACAATGAGCAGTTCTTC

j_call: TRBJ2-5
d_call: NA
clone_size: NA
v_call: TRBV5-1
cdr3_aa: CASSLQGGETQYF
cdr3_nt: TGCGCCAGCAGCTTACAGGGAGGTGAGACCCAGTACTTC

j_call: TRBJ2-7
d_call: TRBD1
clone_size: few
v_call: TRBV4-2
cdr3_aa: CASSQPRTGASYEQYF
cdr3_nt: TGTGCCAGCAGCCAACCCAGGACAGGAGCCTCCTACGAGCAGTACTTC

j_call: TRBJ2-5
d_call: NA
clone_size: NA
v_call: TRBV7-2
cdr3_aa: CASSYSVSETQYF
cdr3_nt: TGTGCCAGCAGCTATAGCGTGTCGGAGACCCAGTACTTC

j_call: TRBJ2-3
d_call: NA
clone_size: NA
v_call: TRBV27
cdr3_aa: CASSFHPRRSTDTQYF
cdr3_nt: TGTGCCAGCAGTTTCCATCCCCGTAGGAGCACAGATACGCAGTATTTT

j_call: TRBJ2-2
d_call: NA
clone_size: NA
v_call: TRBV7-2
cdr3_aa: CASSLVSGDTGELFF
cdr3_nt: TGTGCCAGCAGCTTAGTGTCAGGGGACACCGGGGAGCTGTTTTTT

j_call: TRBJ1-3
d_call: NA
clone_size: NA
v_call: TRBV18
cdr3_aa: CASSRTGNSGNTIYF
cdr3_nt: TGTGCCAGCTCAAGGACCGGGAACTCTGGAAACACCATATATTTT

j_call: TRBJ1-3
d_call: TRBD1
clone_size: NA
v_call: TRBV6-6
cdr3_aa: CASSYPGQGSGNTIYF
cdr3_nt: TGTGCCAGCAGTTACCCCGGACAGGGCTCTGGAAACACCATATATTTT

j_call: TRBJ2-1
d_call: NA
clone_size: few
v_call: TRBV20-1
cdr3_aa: CSAGTYEQFF
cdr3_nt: TGCAGTGCCGGAACCTATGAGCAGTTCTTC

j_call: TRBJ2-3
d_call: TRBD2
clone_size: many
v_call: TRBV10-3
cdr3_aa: CAISLQRESDTQYF
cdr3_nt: TGTGCCATCTCGCTCCAGCGGGAGTCAGATACGCAGTATTTT

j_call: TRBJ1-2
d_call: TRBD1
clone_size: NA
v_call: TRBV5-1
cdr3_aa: CASSPGQGARNGYTF
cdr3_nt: TGCGCCAGCAGCCCGGGACAGGGGGCGAGAAATGGCTACACCTTC

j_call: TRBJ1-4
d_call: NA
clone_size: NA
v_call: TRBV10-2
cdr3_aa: CASSEKDTTNEKLFF
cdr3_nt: TGCGCCAGCAGTGAGAAGGACACAACTAATGAAAAACTGTTTTTT

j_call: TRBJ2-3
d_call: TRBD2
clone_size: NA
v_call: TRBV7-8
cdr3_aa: CASSLGLARLTDTQYF
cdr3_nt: TGTGCCAGCAGCTTAGGACTAGCGAGACTCACAGATACGCAGTATTTT

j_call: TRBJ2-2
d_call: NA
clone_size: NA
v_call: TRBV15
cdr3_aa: CATSRAGGGLNTGELFF
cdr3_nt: TGTGCCACCAGCAGAGCAGGGGGAGGACTAAACACCGGGGAGCTGTTTTTT

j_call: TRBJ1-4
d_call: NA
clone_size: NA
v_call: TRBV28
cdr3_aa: CASSPRYSGEKLFF
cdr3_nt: TGTGCCAGCAGCCCCCGGTACAGCGGAGAAAAACTGTTTTTT

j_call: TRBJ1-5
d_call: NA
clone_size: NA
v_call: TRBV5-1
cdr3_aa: CASSRGTDSNQPQHF
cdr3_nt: TGCGCCAGCAGCCGAGGGACGGATAGCAATCAGCCCCAGCATTTT

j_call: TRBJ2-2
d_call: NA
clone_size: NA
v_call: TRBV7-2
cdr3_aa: CASSPGTPQVGELFF
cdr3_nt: TGTGCCAGCAGCCCCGGGACACCACAGGTCGGGGAGCTGTTTTTT

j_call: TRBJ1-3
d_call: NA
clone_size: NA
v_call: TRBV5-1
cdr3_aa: CASSYSGLPVSGNTIYF
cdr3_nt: TGCGCCAGCAGCTATTCTGGTTTGCCAGTCTCTGGAAACACCATATATTTT

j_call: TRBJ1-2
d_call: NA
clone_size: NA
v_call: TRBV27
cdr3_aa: CASRASANYGYTF
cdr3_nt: TGTGCCAGCAGGGCCTCAGCTAACTATGGCTACACCTTC

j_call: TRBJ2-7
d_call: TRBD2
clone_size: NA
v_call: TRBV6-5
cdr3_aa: CASSYVGTSGNYEQYF
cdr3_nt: TGTGCCAGCAGTTACGTCGGGACTAGCGGGAACTACGAGCAGTACTTC

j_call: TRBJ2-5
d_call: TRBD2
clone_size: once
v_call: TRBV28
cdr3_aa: CASEPPGLAGGPQYF
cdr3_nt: TGTGCCAGTGAACCGCCGGGACTAGCGGGAGGCCCGCAGTACTTC

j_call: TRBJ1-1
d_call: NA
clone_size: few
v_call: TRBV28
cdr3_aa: CASFKNTEAFF
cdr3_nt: TGTGCCAGCTTTAAGAACACTGAAGCTTTCTTT

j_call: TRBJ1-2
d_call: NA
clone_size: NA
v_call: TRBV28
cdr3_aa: CASSLGRGGYTF
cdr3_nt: TGTGCCAGCAGTTTGGGCCGAGGGGGTTACACCTTC

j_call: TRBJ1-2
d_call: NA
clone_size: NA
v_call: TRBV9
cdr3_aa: CASSARTGEPNYGYTF
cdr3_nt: TGTGCCAGCAGCGCCCGGACGGGAGAGCCTAACTATGGCTACACCTTC

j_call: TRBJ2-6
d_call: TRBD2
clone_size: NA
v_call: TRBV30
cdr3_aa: CAWGLAVTSGANVLTF
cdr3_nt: TGTGCCTGGGGACTAGCGGTGACCTCTGGGGCCAACGTCCTGACTTTC

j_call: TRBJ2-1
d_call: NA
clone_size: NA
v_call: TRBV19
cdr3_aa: CASSAGVPEQFF
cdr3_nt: TGTGCCAGTAGCGCCGGAGTCCCCGAGCAGTTCTTC

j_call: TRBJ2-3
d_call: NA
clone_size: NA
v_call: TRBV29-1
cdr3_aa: CSSIIGGPTDTQYF
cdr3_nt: TGCAGCTCAATAATCGGGGGCCCCACAGATACGCAGTATTTT

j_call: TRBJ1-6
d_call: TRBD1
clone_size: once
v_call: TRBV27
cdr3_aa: CASRYRQGNSPLHF
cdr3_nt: TGTGCCAGCAGGTACCGACAGGGGAATTCACCCCTCCACTTT

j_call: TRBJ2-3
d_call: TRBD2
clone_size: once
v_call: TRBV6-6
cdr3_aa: CASRTLAGPQYF
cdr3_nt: TGTGCCAGCAGGACCCTAGCGGGACCGCAGTATTTT

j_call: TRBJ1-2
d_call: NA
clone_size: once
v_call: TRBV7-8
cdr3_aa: CASSPYRNYGYTF
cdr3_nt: TGTGCCAGCAGCCCATACAGGAACTATGGCTACACCTTC

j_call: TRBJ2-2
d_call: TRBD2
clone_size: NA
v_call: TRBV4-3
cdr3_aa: CASSQDSLAGAVTGELFF
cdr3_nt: TGCGCCAGCAGCCAAGATTCTCTAGCGGGGGCCGTCACCGGGGAGCTGTTTTTT

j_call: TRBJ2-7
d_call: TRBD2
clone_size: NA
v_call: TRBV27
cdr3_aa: CASSDGTSKDEQYF
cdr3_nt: TGTGCCAGCAGCGACGGGACTAGCAAGGACGAGCAGTACTTC

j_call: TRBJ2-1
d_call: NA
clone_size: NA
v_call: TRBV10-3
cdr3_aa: CAISESLGSDYNEQFF
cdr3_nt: TGTGCCATCAGTGAGTCATTGGGGTCCGATTACAATGAGCAGTTCTTC

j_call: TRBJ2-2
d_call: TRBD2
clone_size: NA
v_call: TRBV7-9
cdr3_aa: CASSLGLAGGPDTGELFF
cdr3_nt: TGTGCCAGCAGCTTAGGGCTAGCGGGAGGGCCGGACACCGGGGAGCTGTTTTTT

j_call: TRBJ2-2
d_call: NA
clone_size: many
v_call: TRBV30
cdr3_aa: CAWSTSRVSAGELFF
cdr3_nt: TGTGCCTGGAGTACCTCACGCGTTAGCGCCGGGGAGCTGTTTTTT

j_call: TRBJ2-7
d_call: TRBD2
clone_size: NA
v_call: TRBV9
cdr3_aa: CASSVGASGVSYEQYF
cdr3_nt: TGTGCCAGCAGCGTAGGGGCTAGCGGAGTATCCTACGAGCAGTACTTC

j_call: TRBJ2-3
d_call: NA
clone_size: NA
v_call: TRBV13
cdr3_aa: CASSLRSRDTQYF
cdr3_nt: TGTGCCAGCAGCTTGCGCTCCCGGGATACGCAGTATTTT